A single sample is the source of the 14 T cell receptor beta chains below, sequenced in a study of shared clonotypes between healthy human individuals. The data were produced by immunoSEQ multiplex PCR, yet TCRdb's version contains in-frame clones alone and is incomplete. The data contain fewer than 650,000 clones, just over 75% of them seen just once; the ten biggest clones take up around 11%. Sequenced input: PBMCs. Every receptor here comes from a woman between 40 and 55 years old in good health. Some clones in this sample may be carry-over from other donors' samples.

With regard to this clone: A far larger clone is only one base removed, so a read error is likely. CDR3 DNA: TGTGCCAGCAGCTTAGATTACACCGGGGAGCTGTTTTTT. Amino acid sequence: CASSLDYTGELFF. The J gene is TRBJ2-2, the V gene TRBV7-3; no reliable D call. The germline gives CDR1 SGHTA, CDR2 FQGTGA. This CDR3 has 13 amino acids. The ends were cut back, 2 bases at V and 3 bases at J, with 4 bases in the middle.

The chain links TRBV18 to TRBJ2-7; D is possibly TRBD1 (5 bases). The V end was cut by 3 bases, the J end by 3 bases, with 12 bases between. Germline V gene sequence: CDR1 KGHSH, CDR2 LQKENI. The CDR3 totals 14 residues. Here the CDR3 reads CASSPGRADYEQYF. The CDR3 bases are TGTGCCAGCTCACCGGGCAGGGCGGACTACGAGCAGTACTTC.

The J gene is TRBJ2-7, the V gene TRBV5-1, with 7 bases matching TRBD1. This CDR3 comprises 17 residues. The V gene's germline CDR1 is SGHRS and CDR2 YFSETQ. With 0 bases clipped from V and 2 bases from J, the junction kept 11 bases outside the gene matches. The CDR3 reads CASSLAAGGSIAYEQYF. The DNA of the CDR3 is TGCGCCAGCAGCTTGGCTGCAGGGGGATCCATTGCCTACGAGCAGTACTTC.

The chain carries TRBV5-1 and TRBJ2-1, with D maybe TRBD2 (6 bases). Trimming stripped 0 bases from V and 8 bases from J, with 9 bases between. This CDR3 has 13 amino acids. Germline CDR1 reads SGHRS; CDR2 reads YFSETQ. The CDR3 spells CASSLGGGDEQFF. CDR3 nucleotides: TGCGCCAGCAGCTTGGGCGGAGGGGATGAGCAGTTCTTC.

The chain has TRBV6-4 and TRBJ1-5; the match to TRBD1 covers 9 bases. This CDR3 is 13 amino acids long. Germline assignment: CDR1 MRHNA and CDR2 SNTAGT. The junction had 2 bases not matched to a gene; V was cut back by 2 bases and J by 9 bases. The DNA of the CDR3 is TGTGCCAGCAGTGACCTGACAGGGGGGCCCCAGCATTTT. Residues: CASSDLTGGPQHF.

The chain joins TRBV30 to TRBJ2-7; a weak D match, TRBD1 (6 bases). This CDR3 has 15 amino acids. Germline assignment: CDR1 GTSNPN and CDR2 SVGIG (reference sequence). The ends were cut back, 0 bases at V and 2 bases at J, with 14 bases in the middle. CDR3 bases: TGTGCCTGGAGTGTACGCCCAGGGGCCACCTACGAGCAGTACTTC. Amino acid sequence: CAWSVRPGATYEQYF.

This chain uses TRBV11-3 with TRBJ2-1; D unresolved. Germline V gene data show CDR1 as SGHNT and CDR2 as YENEEA. This CDR3 has 14 amino acids. V lost 2 bases and J 2 bases, leaving 7 bases between the germline ends. CDR3 nucleotides: TGTGCCAGCAGCTTATCTTCTCCCTACAATGAGCAGTTCTTC. This gives the protein CASSLSSPYNEQFF. Complete variable domain (other parts from reference TRBV11-3 and TRBJ2-1): EAGVVQSPRYKIIEKKQPVAFWCNPISGHNTLYWYLQNLGQGPELLIRYENEEAVDDSQLPKDRFSAERLKGVDSTLKIQPAELGDSAVYLCASSLSSPYNEQFFGPGTRLTVL.

This rearrangement joins TRBV7-6 to TRBJ2-5; tentative D call: TRBD1 (6 bases). The J call could be wrong; TRBJ2-7 is a better fit for the DNA end. The CDR3 loop spans 14 amino acids. Germline values: CDR1 SGHVS, CDR2 FNYEAQ. CDR3 loop: CASSVDGQTYEQYF. DNA for the CDR3: TGTGCCAGCAGCGTCGACGGACAGACCTACGAGCAGTACTTC.

This clone occurred a few times. This sequence joins TRBV2 and TRBJ1-5; D unclear. The germline V gene has CDR1 SNHLY and CDR2 FYNNEI. Trimming took off 5 bases at V and 4 bases at J, with 9 bases between the two ends. This CDR3 region has 13 residues. CDR3 nucleotides: TGTGCCAGCAGTAGTGTCGGGAATCAGCCCCAGCATTTT. This encodes CASSSVGNQPQHF.

On this clone itself: Likely a read error: the CDR3 ends without its conserved phenylalanine or tryptophan. This chain joins TRBV5-6 and TRBJ2-3; D is unresolved. Germline V gene lookup returns CDR1 SGHDT and CDR2 YYEEEE. The ends were cut back, 0 bases at V and 5 bases at J, with 4 bases in the middle. This CDR3 has 12 residues. Here the CDR3 DNA reads TGTGCCAGCAGCTTGGAGGTAGATACGCAGTATTCT. It yields the protein CASSLEVDTQYS.

The chain combines TRBV7-9 with TRBJ2-7; the D is unclear. V lost 5 bases and J 7 bases, leaving 15 bases between the germline ends. CDR3 length: 13 amino acids. CDR1 SEHNR and CDR2 FQNEAQ come from the germline V gene (reference sequence). The CDR3 spells CASSPDSSREQYF. The CDR3, as DNA: TGTGCCAGCAGCCCTGACTCCTCCCGGGAGCAGTACTTC.

This chain links TRBV7-6 with TRBJ2-1; 12 bases line up with TRBD2. The trim removed 0 bases at V and 4 bases at J, leaving 10 bases unmatched. The germline CDR1 and CDR2 sequences are SGHVS and FNYEAQ. The CDR3 is made up of 19 amino acids. CDR3: CASSLALTASGRAYNEQFF. Written as DNA, the CDR3 is TGTGCCAGCAGCTTAGCGCTAACGGCTAGCGGGAGGGCTTACAATGAGCAGTTCTTC.

The chain is built from TRBV5-1 and TRBJ2-7; D might be TRBD2 (6 bases). This CDR3 contains 16 residues. From germline, CDR1 is SGHRS and CDR2 YFSETQ. Trimming took 2 bases from V and 0 from J, leaving 15 bases between them. This chain's CDR3 is CASSLNSGGSSYEQYF. CDR3 bases: TGCGCCAGCAGCTTAAATAGCGGAGGTTCCTCCTACGAGCAGTACTTC.

This clone was seen a single time. V is TRBV28 and J is TRBJ1-5; D gene uncertain. V dropped 6 bases and J dropped 3 bases, with 6 bases sitting between them. CDR1 MDHEN and CDR2 SYDVKM come from the germline V gene. This CDR3 comprises 12 residues. The CDR3 DNA reads TGTGCCAGCAGGGAGACCAATCAGCCCCAGCATTTT. This gives the protein CASRETNQPQHF.